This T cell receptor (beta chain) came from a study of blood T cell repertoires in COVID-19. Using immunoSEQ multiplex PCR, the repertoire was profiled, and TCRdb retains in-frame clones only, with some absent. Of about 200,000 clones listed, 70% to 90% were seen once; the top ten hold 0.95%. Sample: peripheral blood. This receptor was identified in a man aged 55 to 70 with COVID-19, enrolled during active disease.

The DNA for the CDR3 is TGTGCCAGCAGTGAAGCAACGGTTGATCAGCCCCAGCATTTT. Amino acid sequence: CASSEATVDQPQHF. This chain joins TRBV6-1 and TRBJ1-5; D gene ambiguous. V lost 0 bases to trimming and J lost 5 bases, with 8 bases between them. This CDR3 is built from 14 residues. From germline, CDR1 is MNHNS and CDR2 SASEGT.